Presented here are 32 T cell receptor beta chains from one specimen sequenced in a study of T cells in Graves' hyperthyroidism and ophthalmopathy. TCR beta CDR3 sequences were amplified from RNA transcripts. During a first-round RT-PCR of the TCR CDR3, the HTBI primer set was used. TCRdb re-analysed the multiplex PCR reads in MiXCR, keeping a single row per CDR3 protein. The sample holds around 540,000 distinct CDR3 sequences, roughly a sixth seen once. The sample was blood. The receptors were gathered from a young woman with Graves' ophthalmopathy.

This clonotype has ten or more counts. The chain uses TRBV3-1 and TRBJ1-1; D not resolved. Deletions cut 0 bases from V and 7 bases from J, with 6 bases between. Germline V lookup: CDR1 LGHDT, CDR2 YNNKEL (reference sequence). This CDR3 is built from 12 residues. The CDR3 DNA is TGTGCCAGCAGCCAAGATGGACTTGAAGCTTTCTTT. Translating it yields CASSQDGLEAFF.

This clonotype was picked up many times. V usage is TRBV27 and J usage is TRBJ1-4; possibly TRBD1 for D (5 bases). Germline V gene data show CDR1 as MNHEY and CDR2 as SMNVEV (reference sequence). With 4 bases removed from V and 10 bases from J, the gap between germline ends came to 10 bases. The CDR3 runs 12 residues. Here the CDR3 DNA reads TGTGCCAGCAGTTCGAATGGGGCAAAACTGTTTTTT. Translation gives CASSSNGAKLFF.

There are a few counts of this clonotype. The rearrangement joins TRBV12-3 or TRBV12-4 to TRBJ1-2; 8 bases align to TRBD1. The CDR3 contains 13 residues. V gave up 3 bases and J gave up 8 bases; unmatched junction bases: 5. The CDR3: CASSFQGAEGYTF. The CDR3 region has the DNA TGTGCCAGCAGTTTTCAGGGGGCGGAAGGCTACACCTTC.

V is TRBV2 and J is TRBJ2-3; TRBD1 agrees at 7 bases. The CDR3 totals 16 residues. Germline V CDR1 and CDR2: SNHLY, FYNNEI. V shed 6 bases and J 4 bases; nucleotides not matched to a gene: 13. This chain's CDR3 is CASRAQTGNSADTQYF. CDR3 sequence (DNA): TGTGCCAGCAGGGCACAGACAGGGAACAGCGCAGATACGCAGTATTTT.

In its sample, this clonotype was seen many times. CDR3 DNA: TGTGCCAGCAGCTTTCGCCTAGCGGGAGGACCCCAAGAGACCCAGTACTTC. It translates to CASSFRLAGGPQETQYF. The V gene is TRBV7-2, the J gene TRBJ2-5; TRBD2 matches at 11 bases. Germline CDR1 is SGHTA and CDR2 is FQGNSA. The V segment lost 3 bases and the J segment 1 base; nucleotides outside the gene matches: 7. The CDR3 totals 17 residues.

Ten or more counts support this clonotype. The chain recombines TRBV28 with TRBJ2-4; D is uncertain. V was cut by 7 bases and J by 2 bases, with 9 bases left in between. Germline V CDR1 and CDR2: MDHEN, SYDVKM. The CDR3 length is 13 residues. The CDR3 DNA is TGTGCCAGCACCACCTTCTCCAAAAACATTCAGTACTTC. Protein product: CASTTFSKNIQYF.

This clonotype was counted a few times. DNA for the CDR3: TGTGCCAGCAGCCCTCGGGCCAACTATAATTCACCCCTCCACTTT. Translating it yields CASSPRANYNSPLHF. The chain combines TRBV9 with TRBJ1-6; no clear D gene. The germline CDR1 and CDR2 sequences are SGDLS and YYNGEE. V dropped 4 bases and J dropped 3 bases, with 11 bases sitting between them. CDR3 length equals 15 residues. The full variable domain, in which reference TRBV9 and TRBJ1-6 provide the parts outside the CDR3, is DSGVTQTPKHLITATGQRVTLRCSPRSGDLSVYWYQQSLDQGLQFLIQYYNGEERAKGNILERFSAQQFPDLHSELNLSSLELGDSALYFCASSPRANYNSPLHFGNGTRLTVT.

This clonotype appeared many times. The CDR3 sequence: CSVVSGMNTEAFF. DNA for the CDR3: TGCAGCGTTGTCTCGGGGATGAACACTGAAGCTTTCTTT. The chain uses TRBV29-1 and TRBJ1-1; D uncertain. The CDR3 covers 13 residues. Germline CDR1 SQVTM, CDR2 ANQGSEA. Trimming pared 4 bases from V and 0 bases from J, leaving 9 bases between.

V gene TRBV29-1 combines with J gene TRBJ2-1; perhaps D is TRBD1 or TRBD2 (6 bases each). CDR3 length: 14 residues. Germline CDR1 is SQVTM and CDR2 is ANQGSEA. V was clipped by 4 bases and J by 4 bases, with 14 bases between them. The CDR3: CSVGRGTGYNEQFF. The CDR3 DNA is TGCAGCGTTGGTAGGGGGACTGGATACAATGAGCAGTTCTTC.

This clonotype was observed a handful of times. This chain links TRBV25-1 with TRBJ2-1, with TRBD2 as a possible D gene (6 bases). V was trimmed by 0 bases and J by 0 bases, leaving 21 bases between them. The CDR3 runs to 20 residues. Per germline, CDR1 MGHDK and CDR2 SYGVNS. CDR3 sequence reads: CASSEYQGGDPVFSYNEQFF. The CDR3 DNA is TGTGCCAGCAGTGAATATCAGGGAGGTGATCCAGTGTTCTCCTACAATGAGCAGTTCTTC.

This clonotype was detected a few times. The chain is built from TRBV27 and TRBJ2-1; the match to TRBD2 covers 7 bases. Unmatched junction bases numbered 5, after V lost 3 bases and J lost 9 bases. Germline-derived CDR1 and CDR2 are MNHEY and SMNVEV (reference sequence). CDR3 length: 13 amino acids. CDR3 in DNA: TGTGCCAGCAGTTTCACGACTAGCACTGAGCAGTTCTTC. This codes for CASSFTTSTEQFF.

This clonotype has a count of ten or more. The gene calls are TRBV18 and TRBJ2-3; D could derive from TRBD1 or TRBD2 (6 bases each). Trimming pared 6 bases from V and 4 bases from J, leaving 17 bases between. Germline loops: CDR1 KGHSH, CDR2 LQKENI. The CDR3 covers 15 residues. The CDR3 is CASSPPGRGADTQYF. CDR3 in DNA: TGTGCCAGCTCCCCCCCGGGTAGGGGGGCAGATACGCAGTATTTT.

The CDR3 DNA sequence: TGCAGTGCTAGAGATTGGAGGCAGGGGGTAAACAATGAGCAGTTCTTC. This gives the protein CSARDWRQGVNNEQFF. The chain joins TRBV20-1 to TRBJ2-1; the match to TRBD1 covers 7 bases. V lost 0 bases to trimming and J lost 5 bases; unmatched junction nucleotides: 10. The CDR3 consists of 16 residues. Germline V gene data show CDR1 as DFQATT and CDR2 as SNEGSKA (reference sequence).

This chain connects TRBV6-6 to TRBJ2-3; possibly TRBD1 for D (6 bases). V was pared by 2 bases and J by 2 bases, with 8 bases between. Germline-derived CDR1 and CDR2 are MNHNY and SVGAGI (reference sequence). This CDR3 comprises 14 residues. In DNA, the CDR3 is TGTGCCAGCAGTTACCAGGGGCCCACAGATACGCAGTATTTT. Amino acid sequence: CASSYQGPTDTQYF.

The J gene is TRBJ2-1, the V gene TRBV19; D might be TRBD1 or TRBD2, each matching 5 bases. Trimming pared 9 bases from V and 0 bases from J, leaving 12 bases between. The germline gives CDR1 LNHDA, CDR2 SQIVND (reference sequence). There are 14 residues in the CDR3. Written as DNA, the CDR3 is TGTGCCAGCCAGAAGAGGGGCTCCTACAATGAGCAGTTCTTC. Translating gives CASQKRGSYNEQFF.

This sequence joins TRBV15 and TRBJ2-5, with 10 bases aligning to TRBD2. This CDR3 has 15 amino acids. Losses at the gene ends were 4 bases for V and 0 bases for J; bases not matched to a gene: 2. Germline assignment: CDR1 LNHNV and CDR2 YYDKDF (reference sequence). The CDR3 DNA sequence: TGTGCCACCAGCACGGGACTAGCGTACCAAGAGACCCAGTACTTC. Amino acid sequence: CATSTGLAYQETQYF.

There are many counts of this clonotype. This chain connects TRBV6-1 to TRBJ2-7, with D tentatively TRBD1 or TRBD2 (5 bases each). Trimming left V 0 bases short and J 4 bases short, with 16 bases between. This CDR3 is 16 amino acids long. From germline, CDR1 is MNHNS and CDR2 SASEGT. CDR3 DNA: TGTGCCAGCAGTGAAGCGGGGGTCTTAGGGCTTTACGAGCAGTACTTC. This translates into CASSEAGVLGLYEQYF.

CDR3: CASSQDRSSTLGNTIYF. The CDR3 DNA reads TGTGCCAGCAGCCAAGATCGTTCTTCGACTTTGGGAAACACCATATATTTT. The gene calls are TRBV4-2 and TRBJ1-3, with unresolved D. Germline V gene lookup returns CDR1 LGHNA and CDR2 YNFKEQ. The CDR3 is 17 residues long. Trimming pared 0 bases from V and 4 bases from J, leaving 16 bases between.

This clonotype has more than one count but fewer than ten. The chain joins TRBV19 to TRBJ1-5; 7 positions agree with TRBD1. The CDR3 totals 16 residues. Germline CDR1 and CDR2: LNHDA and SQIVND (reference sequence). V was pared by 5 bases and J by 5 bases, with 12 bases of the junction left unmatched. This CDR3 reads CASSFWDQGEDQPQHF. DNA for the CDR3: TGTGCCAGTAGTTTTTGGGACCAGGGGGAAGATCAGCCCCAGCATTTT.

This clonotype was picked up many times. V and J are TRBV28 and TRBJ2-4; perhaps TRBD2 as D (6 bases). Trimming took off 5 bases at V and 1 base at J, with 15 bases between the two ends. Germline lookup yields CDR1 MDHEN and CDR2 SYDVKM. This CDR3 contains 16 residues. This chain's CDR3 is CASSDTSREAKNIQYF. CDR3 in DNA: TGTGCCAGCAGTGATACTAGCAGGGAGGCCAAAAACATTCAGTACTTC.

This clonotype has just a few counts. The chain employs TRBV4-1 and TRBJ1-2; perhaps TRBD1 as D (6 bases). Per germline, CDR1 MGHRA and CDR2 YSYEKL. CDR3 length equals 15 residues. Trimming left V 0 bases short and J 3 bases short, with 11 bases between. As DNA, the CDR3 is TGCGCCAGCAGCCAAGAACAACAGGGCCACTATGGCTACACCTTC. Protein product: CASSQEQQGHYGYTF.

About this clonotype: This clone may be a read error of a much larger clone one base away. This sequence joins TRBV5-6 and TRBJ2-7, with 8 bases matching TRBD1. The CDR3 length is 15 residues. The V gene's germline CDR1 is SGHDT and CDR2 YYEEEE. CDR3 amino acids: CASGLVGTGAGEQYF. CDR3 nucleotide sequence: TGTGCCAGCGGCTTGGTAGGGACAGGTGCGGGGGAGCAGTACTTC.

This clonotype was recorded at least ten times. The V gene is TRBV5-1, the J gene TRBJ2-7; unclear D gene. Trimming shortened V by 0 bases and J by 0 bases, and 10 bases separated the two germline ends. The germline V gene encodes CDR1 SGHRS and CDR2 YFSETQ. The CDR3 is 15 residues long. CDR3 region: CASSLDPHSSYEQYF. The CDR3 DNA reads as TGCGCCAGCAGCTTGGACCCCCACAGCTCCTACGAGCAGTACTTC.

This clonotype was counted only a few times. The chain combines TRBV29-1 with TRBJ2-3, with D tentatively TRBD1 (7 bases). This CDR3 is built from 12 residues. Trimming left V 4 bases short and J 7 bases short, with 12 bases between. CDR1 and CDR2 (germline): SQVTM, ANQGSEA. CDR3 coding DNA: TGCAGCGTTGGCGGGACAGCGAATACGCAGTATTTT. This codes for CSVGGTANTQYF.

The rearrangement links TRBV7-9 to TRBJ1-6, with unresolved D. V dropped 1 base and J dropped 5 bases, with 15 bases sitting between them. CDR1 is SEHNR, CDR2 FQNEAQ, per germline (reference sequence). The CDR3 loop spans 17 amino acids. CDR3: CASSLGFWPLDNSPLHF. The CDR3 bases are TGTGCCAGCAGCTTAGGGTTCTGGCCTTTGGATAATTCACCCCTCCACTTT.

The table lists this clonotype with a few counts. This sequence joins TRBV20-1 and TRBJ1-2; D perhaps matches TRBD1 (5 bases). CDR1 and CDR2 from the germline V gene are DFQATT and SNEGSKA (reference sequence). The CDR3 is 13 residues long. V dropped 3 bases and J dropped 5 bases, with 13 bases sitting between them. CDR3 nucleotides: TGCAGTGCTAGTATGACAGTTGGATATGGCTACACCTTC. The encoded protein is CSASMTVGYGYTF.

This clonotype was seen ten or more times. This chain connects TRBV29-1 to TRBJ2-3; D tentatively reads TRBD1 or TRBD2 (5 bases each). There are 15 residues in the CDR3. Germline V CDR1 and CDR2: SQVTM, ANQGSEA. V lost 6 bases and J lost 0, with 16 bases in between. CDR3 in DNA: TGCAGCGTAGTCCTGGGACCGATTAGCACAGATACGCAGTATTTT. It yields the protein CSVVLGPISTDTQYF.

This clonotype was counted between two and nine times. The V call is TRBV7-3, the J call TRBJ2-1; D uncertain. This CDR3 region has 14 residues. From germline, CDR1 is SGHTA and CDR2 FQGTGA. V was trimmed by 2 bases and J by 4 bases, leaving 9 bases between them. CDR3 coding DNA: TGTGCCAGCAGCTTACTTTGGGGTTACAATGAGCAGTTCTTC. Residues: CASSLLWGYNEQFF.

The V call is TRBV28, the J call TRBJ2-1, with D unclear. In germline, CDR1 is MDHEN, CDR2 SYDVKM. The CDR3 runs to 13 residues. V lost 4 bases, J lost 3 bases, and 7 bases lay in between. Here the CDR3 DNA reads TGTGCCAGCAGTTGGGCATTCTACAATGAGCAGTTCTTC. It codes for CASSWAFYNEQFF. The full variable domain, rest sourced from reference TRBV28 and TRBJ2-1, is DVKVTQSSRYLVKRTGEKVFLECVQDMDHENMFWYRQDPGLGLRLIYFSYDVKMKEKGDIPEGYSVSREKKERFSLILESASTNQTSMYLCASSWAFYNEQFFGPGTRLTVL.

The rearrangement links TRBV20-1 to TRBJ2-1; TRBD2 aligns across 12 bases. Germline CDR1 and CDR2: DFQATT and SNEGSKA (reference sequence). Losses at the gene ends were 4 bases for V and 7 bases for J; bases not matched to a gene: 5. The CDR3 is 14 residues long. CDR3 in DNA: TGCAGTGCTACCTATGGACTAGCGGGGAATGAGCAGTTCTTC. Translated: CSATYGLAGNEQFF.

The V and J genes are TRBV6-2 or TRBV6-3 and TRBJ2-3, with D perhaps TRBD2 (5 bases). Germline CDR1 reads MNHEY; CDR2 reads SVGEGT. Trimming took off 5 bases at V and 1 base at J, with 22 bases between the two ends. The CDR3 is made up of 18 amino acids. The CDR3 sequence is CASSPQPPGLKRTDTQYF. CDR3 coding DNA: TGTGCCAGCAGTCCACAACCCCCTGGACTGAAACGCACAGATACGCAGTATTTT.

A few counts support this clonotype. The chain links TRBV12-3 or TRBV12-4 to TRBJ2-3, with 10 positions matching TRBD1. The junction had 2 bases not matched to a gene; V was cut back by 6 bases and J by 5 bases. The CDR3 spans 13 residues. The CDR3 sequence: CASRGDRGDTQYF. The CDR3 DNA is TGTGCCAGCAGGGGGGACAGGGGAGATACGCAGTATTTT.